The TCR beta chain under discussion was sequenced for a study of shared clonotypes between healthy human individuals. Clones were read by immunoSEQ multiplex PCR, and TCRdb kept only the in-frame ones, dropping some. The sample records about 2.5 million clones, roughly 90% being singletons. The germline gives CDR1 SGHRS, CDR2 YFSETQ. This CDR3 spans 20 amino acids. V was trimmed by 2 bases and J by 7 bases, leaving 31 bases between them. The sample taken for sequencing was naive CD4+ T cells from PBMCs. The subset: CD45RA+ positively selected. The receptor comes from a man between 18 and 29 years old in good health. Some clones in this sample may be carry-over from other donors' samples. V usage is TRBV5-1 and J usage is TRBJ2-1, with D possibly TRBD2 on 10 matching bases. CDR3 DNA: TGCGCCAGCAGCTTTTCCGTACAGGGGGCGACGGGACTAGCGTTTAATGAGCAGTTCTTC. This encodes CASSFSVQGATGLAFNEQFF.